This TCR beta chain was obtained from a study of cytomegalovirus exposure and HLA in healthy donors. 60 Vbeta and 13 Jbeta primers were used in PCR. Generated by immunoSEQ multiplex PCR, the TCRdb table keeps only in-frame clones and is missing some. Of 150,000 to 200,000 clones listed, around 82% are singletons. CDR1 and CDR2 (germline): SGHNT, YENEEA. The CDR3 runs to 15 residues. The V gene end was trimmed by 5 bases and the J gene end by 6 bases; junction bases not matched to a gene: 10. The sample taken for sequencing was PBMCs. The J gene is TRBJ1-2, the V gene TRBV11-3; 9 nucleotides line up with TRBD1. This sequence originates from a man between 40 and 49 years old in good health and CMV-seronegative. As DNA, the CDR3 is TGTGCCAGCAGCCCACCGGGAAGGACAGGGGATGGCTACACCTTC. It specifies CASSPPGRTGDGYTF.